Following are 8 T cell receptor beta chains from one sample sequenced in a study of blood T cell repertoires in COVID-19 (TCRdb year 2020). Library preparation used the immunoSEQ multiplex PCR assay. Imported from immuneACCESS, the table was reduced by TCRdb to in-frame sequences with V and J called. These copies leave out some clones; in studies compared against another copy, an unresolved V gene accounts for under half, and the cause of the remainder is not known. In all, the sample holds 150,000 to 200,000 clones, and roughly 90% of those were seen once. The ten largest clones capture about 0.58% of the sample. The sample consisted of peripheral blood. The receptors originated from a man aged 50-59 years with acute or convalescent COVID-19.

As DNA, the CDR3 is TGTGCCAGCAGCTTGGACCGACTTGGAAACACCATATATTTT. Translated, it gives CASSLDRLGNTIYF. This chain links TRBV5-4 with TRBJ1-3; D uncertain. The V and J ends lost 0 bases and 3 bases respectively, with 7 bases between them. Germline loops: CDR1 SGHNT, CDR2 YYREEE (reference sequence). The CDR3 covers 14 residues.

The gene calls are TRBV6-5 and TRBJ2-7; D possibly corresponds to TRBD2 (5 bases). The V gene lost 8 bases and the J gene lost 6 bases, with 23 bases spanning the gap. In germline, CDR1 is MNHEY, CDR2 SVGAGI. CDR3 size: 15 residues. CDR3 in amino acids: CASRKSGSYSSEQYF. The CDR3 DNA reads TGTGCCAGCCGGAAATCGGGGTCTTATAGCTCCGAGCAGTACTTC.

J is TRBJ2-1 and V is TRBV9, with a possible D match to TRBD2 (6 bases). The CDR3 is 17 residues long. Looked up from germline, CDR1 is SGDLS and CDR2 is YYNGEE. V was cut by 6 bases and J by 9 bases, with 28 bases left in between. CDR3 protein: CASTPTLAQIHFGEQFF. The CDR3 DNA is TGTGCCAGCACCCCGACACTAGCCCAGATCCATTTCGGTGAGCAGTTCTTC.

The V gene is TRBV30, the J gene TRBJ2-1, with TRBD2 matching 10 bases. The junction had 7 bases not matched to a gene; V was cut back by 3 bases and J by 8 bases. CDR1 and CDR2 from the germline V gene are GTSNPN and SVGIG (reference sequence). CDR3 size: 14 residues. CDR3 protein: CAWRLAGAGDEQFF. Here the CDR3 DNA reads TGTGCCTGGAGGCTAGCGGGAGCCGGGGATGAGCAGTTCTTC.

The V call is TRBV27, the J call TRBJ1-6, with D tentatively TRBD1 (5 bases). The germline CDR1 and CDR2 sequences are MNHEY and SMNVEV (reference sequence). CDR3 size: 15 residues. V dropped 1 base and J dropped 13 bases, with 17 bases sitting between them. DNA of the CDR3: TGTGCCAGCAGTTTATTCCGCCCATCTTCAGGGCCCCTCCACTTT. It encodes CASSLFRPSSGPLHF.

The CDR3 loop is CASSGATGSAYEQYF. The CDR3 bases are TGCGCCAGCAGCGGAGCGACAGGGTCCGCTTACGAGCAGTACTTC. V and J are TRBV5-1 and TRBJ2-7; 7 bases are shared with TRBD1. The trim removed 4 bases at V and 4 bases at J, leaving 11 bases unmatched. Per germline, CDR1 SGHRS and CDR2 YFSETQ. The CDR3 spans 15 residues.

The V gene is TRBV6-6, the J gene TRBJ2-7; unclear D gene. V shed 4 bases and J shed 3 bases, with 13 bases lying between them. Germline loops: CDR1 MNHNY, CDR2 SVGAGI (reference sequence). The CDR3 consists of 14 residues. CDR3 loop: CASSSGTVFYEQYF. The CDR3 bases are TGTGCCAGCAGTTCCGGTACCGTCTTCTACGAGCAGTACTTC.

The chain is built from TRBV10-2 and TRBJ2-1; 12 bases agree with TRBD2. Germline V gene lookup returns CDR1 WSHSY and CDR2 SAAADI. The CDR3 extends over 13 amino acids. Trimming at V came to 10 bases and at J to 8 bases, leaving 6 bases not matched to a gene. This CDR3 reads CATTSGGVHEQFF. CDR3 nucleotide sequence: TGCGCCACGACTAGCGGGGGTGTGCATGAGCAGTTCTTC.